What follows are 18 T cell receptor beta chains derived from one specimen sequenced in a study of blood T cell repertoires in COVID-19. The table came from immunoSEQ multiplex PCR; TCRdb's copy has only in-frame clones and leaves some out. Of about 120,000 clones detected, 78% appear once; the ten largest clones hold about 2.5%. The sequenced sample consisted of peripheral blood. These receptors were obtained from a man in his 70s with acute or convalescent COVID-19.

The chain carries TRBV5-5 and TRBJ1-1; 7 nucleotides align to TRBD1. Per germline, CDR1 SGHKS and CDR2 YYEKEE (reference sequence). V lost 4 bases to trimming and J lost 1 base; unmatched junction nucleotides: 7. The CDR3 has 15 amino acids. DNA for the CDR3: TGTGCCAGCAGCCCAGGGGGTTGGGGGAACACTGAAGCTTTCTTT. The encoded protein is CASSPGGWGNTEAFF.

V usage is TRBV6-6 and J usage is TRBJ1-5; 9 bases line up with TRBD1. This CDR3 is 15 amino acids long. Germline V gives CDR1 MNHNY, CDR2 SVGAGI (reference sequence). The ends lost 4 bases at V and 3 bases at J; junction bases unmatched: 4. The CDR3 nucleotides read TGTGCCAGCAGTTTTCGGACAGGGGACAATCAGCCCCAGCATTTT. Its protein is CASSFRTGDNQPQHF.

J is TRBJ1-3 and V is TRBV14; 8 nucleotides align to TRBD1. V gave up 6 bases and J gave up 2 bases; unmatched junction bases: 9. Germline CDR1 and CDR2: SGHDN and FVKESK. The CDR3 extends over 16 amino acids. The CDR3 DNA sequence: TGTGCCAGCAGTCGGGACAGGAAGTACACTGGAAACACCATATATTTT. It encodes CASSRDRKYTGNTIYF.

V usage is TRBV25-1 and J usage is TRBJ2-7; the match to TRBD1 covers 9 bases. Germline CDR1 and CDR2: MGHDK and SYGVNS. Trimming at V came to 1 base and at J to 3 bases, leaving 10 bases not matched to a gene. This CDR3 is built from 17 residues. CDR3 loop: CASSEFPGTGIHYEQYF. The CDR3 DNA reads TGTGCCAGCAGTGAATTCCCCGGGACAGGGATACACTACGAGCAGTACTTC.

V is TRBV10-2 and J is TRBJ1-2, with a possible D match to TRBD1 (5 bases). The CDR3 contains 13 residues. The V end lost 3 bases, the J end lost 1 base, and 6 bases lay between the germline ends. The germline gives CDR1 WSHSY, CDR2 SAAADI. The CDR3 nucleotides are TGCGCCAGCAGTGACAGGGTTAACTATGGCTACACCTTC. Protein sequence: CASSDRVNYGYTF.

The V and J genes are TRBV27 and TRBJ2-3; 9 bases are a match to TRBD1. CDR1 is MNHEY, CDR2 SMNVEV, per germline (reference sequence). The CDR3 is 16 amino acids. V shed 2 bases and J 4 bases; nucleotides not matched to a gene: 7. The CDR3 spells CASSLGLQGASDTQYF. In DNA, the CDR3 is TGTGCCAGCAGTTTAGGTTTACAGGGGGCTTCAGATACGCAGTATTTT.

V is TRBV14 and J is TRBJ2-1; TRBD1 aligns across 8 bases. This CDR3 spans 16 amino acids. V lost 3 bases to trimming and J lost 6 bases; unmatched junction nucleotides: 10. Per germline, CDR1 SGHDN and CDR2 FVKESK. CDR3 amino acids: CASSHPDRALTNEQFF. The CDR3 DNA reads as TGTGCCAGCAGCCATCCGGACAGGGCCCTCACCAATGAGCAGTTCTTC.

This sequence joins TRBV4-1 and TRBJ1-1; D possibly corresponds to TRBD1 (5 bases). Germline CDR1 reads MGHRA; CDR2 reads YSYEKL. With 8 bases removed from V and 2 bases from J, the gap between germline ends came to 15 bases. The CDR3 length is 14 residues. Written as DNA, the CDR3 is TGCGCCAGCTGGGGGGGAGGGGTAAACACTGAAGCTTTCTTT. Protein: CASWGGGVNTEAFF.

This sequence joins TRBV15 and TRBJ1-1, with TRBD1 identical over 9 bases. After removal of 0 bases from V and 6 bases from J, the junction contained 8 bases not matched to a gene. This CDR3 has 16 residues. Germline V gene sequence: CDR1 LNHNV, CDR2 YYDKDF (reference sequence). For the CDR3, the DNA is TGTGCCACCAGCAGAGATCTCACAGGGGGCTCAGCTGAAGCTTTCTTT. Its translation: CATSRDLTGGSAEAFF. Combining the CDR3 with reference TRBV15 and TRBJ1-1 gives the whole variable domain DAMVIQNPRYQVTQFGKPVTLSCSQTLNHNVMYWYQQKSSQAPKLLFHYYDKDFNNEADTPDNFQSRRPNTSFCFLDIRSPGLGDTAMYLCATSRDLTGGSAEAFFGQGTRLTVV.

The J gene is TRBJ1-1, the V gene TRBV19; the D is unclear. Germline values: CDR1 LNHDA, CDR2 SQIVND (reference sequence). Trimming pared 4 bases from V and 7 bases from J, leaving 10 bases between. The CDR3 has 12 amino acids. CDR3 bases: TGTGCCAGTAGTAAATTCGGTTTTGAAGCTTTCTTT. Protein sequence: CASSKFGFEAFF.

J is TRBJ2-7 and V is TRBV23-1; possibly TRBD1 for D (5 bases). TRBV23-1 is assigned to the ORF class and has an uncertain function. V was pared by 11 bases and J by 5 bases, with 19 bases between. The CDR3 loop spans 13 amino acids. CDR3 coding DNA: TGCGCCTCGCTAGGGCAGGGTGTCAACGAGCAGTACTTC. It specifies CASLGQGVNEQYF.

The rearrangement joins TRBV5-5 to TRBJ2-5; possibly TRBD1 for D (6 bases). The CDR3 covers 15 residues. Trimming removed 4 bases from V and 5 bases from J, with 18 bases in between. CDR1 and CDR2 from the germline V gene are SGHKS and YYEKEE (reference sequence). The CDR3 DNA is TGTGCCAGCAGCCCCCGTCAGGGGATGTTCGAGACCCAGTACTTC. Translated: CASSPRQGMFETQYF.

The rearrangement uses TRBV6-9 and TRBJ1-1; no definite D call. Germline V gene data show CDR1 as MNHGY and CDR2 as SVAAGI. Trimming removed 6 bases from V and 1 base from J, with 12 bases in between. The CDR3 is 14 amino acids. CDR3 coding DNA: TGTGCCAGCAGCCGAATGAACAGGAACACTGAAGCTTTCTTT. Protein: CASSRMNRNTEAFF.

This clone was counted a single time. The V gene is TRBV3-1 (or the pseudogene TRBV3-2), the J gene TRBJ2-1, with 11 bases matching TRBD2. From germline, CDR1 is LGHDT and CDR2 YNNKEL (reference sequence). With V trimmed by 5 bases and J by 7 bases, 4 bases remained unmatched. CDR3 size: 14 residues. In DNA, the CDR3 is TGTGCCAGCAGCTTTAGCGGGGGGGAAAATGAGCAGTTCTTC. Its translation: CASSFSGGENEQFF.

This chain uses TRBV29-1 with TRBJ2-7; 7 bases align to TRBD1. CDR3 length: 12 amino acids. CDR1 is SQVTM, CDR2 ANQGSEA, per germline. The trim removed 4 bases at V and 5 bases at J, leaving 5 bases unmatched. CDR3 residues: CSVGQGRNEQYF. In DNA, the CDR3 is TGCAGCGTTGGACAGGGTAGAAACGAGCAGTACTTC.

The gene calls are TRBV14 and TRBJ1-5, with 7 bases lining up with TRBD1. CDR1 and CDR2 from the germline V gene are SGHDN and FVKESK. The J segment lost 0 bases and the V segment lost 0 bases, leaving 5 bases of the junction unmatched. CDR3 length equals 17 residues. The CDR3 loop is CASSQDETGHSNQPQHF. The CDR3 nucleotides read TGTGCCAGCAGCCAAGATGAGACAGGGCATAGCAATCAGCCCCAGCATTTT.

The chain uses TRBV4-3 and TRBJ1-2; D is uncertain. CDR1 and CDR2 from the germline V gene are LGHNA and YSLEER. Deletions cut 1 base from V and 7 bases from J, with 7 bases between. This CDR3 has 12 residues. CDR3 coding DNA: TGCGCCAGCAGCCAAGTCGGACTTGGCTACACCTTC. Encoded protein: CASSQVGLGYTF.

The rearrangement uses TRBV2 and TRBJ2-7; 11 bases match TRBD2. V lost 8 bases to trimming and J lost 4 bases; unmatched junction nucleotides: 7. CDR3 size: 14 residues. Germline loops: CDR1 SNHLY, CDR2 FYNNEI. CDR3 residues: CASGPGLAAYEQYF. The DNA for the CDR3 is TGTGCCAGCGGACCGGGACTAGCGGCTTACGAGCAGTACTTC.